A single sample is the source of the 6 T cell receptor beta chains below, sequenced in a study of T-cell memory formation after mild COVID-19. TCRdb reprocessed the 5' RACE reads via MiXCR and lists one record per CDR3 protein. The sample gives a few hundred thousand distinct CDR3 sequences, 15% to 20% of which show up once; approximately 20% is in the top ten. The sequenced material came from PBMCs or a T cell subset sorted from them (not recorded which). The receptor source for this set is a man between 18 and 29 years old who had mild COVID-19 (a few samples of this study predate the infection). Cell type and time point are not known.

J is TRBJ1-1 and V is TRBV7-6, with D unclear. Deletions cut 1 base from V and 0 bases from J, with 9 bases between. Germline V gene sequence: CDR1 SGHVS, CDR2 FNYEAQ. The CDR3 has 15 amino acids. CDR3 coding DNA: TGTGCCAGCAGCTTAGGGGCTTCCATGAACACTGAAGCTTTCTTT. Translated, it gives CASSLGASMNTEAFF.

A few counts support this clonotype. The chain recombines TRBV4-1 with TRBJ1-1; maybe TRBD1 (5 bases). Germline V gene lookup returns CDR1 MGHRA and CDR2 YSYEKL. This CDR3 has 13 amino acids. V lost 1 base, J lost 7 bases, and 10 bases lay in between. This chain's CDR3 is CASSQGGWSEAFF. DNA of the CDR3: TGCGCCAGCAGCCAAGGGGGCTGGAGTGAAGCTTTCTTT.

The CDR3 bases are TGCGCCAGCAGCTTACTGCGAGCGGGGGGCACCGGGGAGCTGTTTTTT. Protein product: CASSLLRAGGTGELFF. The V call is TRBV5-1, the J call TRBJ2-2, with TRBD2 matching over 9 bases. The germline gives CDR1 SGHRS, CDR2 YFSETQ. This CDR3 is 16 amino acids long. The trim removed 2 bases at V and 4 bases at J, leaving 6 bases unmatched.

This clonotype was picked up a small number of times. The chain combines TRBV20-1 with TRBJ1-1; a possible D gene is TRBD1 (5 bases). V lost 8 bases and J lost 3, with 19 bases in between. CDR1 and CDR2 (germline): DFQATT, SNEGSKA (reference sequence). There are 14 residues in the CDR3. The CDR3 nucleotides are TGCAGTACGGGGCCCCCAGGGTGGGACACTGAAGCTTTCTTT. Translated: CSTGPPGWDTEAFF.

This clonotype has more than one count but fewer than ten. The chain recombines TRBV20-1 with TRBJ1-6; D remains ambiguous. The CDR3 loop spans 16 amino acids. Germline V gene sequence: CDR1 DFQATT, CDR2 SNEGSKA (reference sequence). V lost 3 bases, J lost 3 bases, and 15 bases lay in between. CDR3 residues: CSARKPNGIYNSPLHF. DNA of the CDR3: TGCAGTGCTAGGAAACCGAATGGAATCTATAATTCACCCCTCCACTTT.

The genes are TRBV27 and TRBJ1-1; D ambiguous. The V gene's germline CDR1 is MNHEY and CDR2 SMNVEV (reference sequence). The V gene lost 3 bases and the J gene lost 4 bases, with 18 bases spanning the gap. The CDR3 length is 16 residues. The CDR3, as DNA: TGTGCCAGCAGTTTGGGGAGTCCGGCCTGGGCCACTGAAGCTTTCTTT. Translation: CASSLGSPAWATEAFF.